The sequence of this T cell receptor (beta chain) was determined in a study of cytomegalovirus exposure and HLA in healthy donors. Study-level points and caveats: There were about 160 TCR beta chains listed as cytomegalovirus-associated. TCR beta V segments were, for the most part, productive about 87% or about 30% of the time in an earlier analysis. Most TCRs appeared rarely, but some public TCRs recurred in many donors.

Worth noting for this clone: Its cognate antigen is unknown.

With 60 Vbeta and 13 Jbeta primers, the PCR was carried out. Produced via immunoSEQ multiplex PCR; TCRdb's table is partial and in-frame only. Counted here are 160,000 or so clones, around 88% occurring once; the ten biggest clones make up about 2.1%. The TCR was taken from a woman aged 18 to 35 in good health and CMV-seronegative. Input material: PBMCs.

The CDR3 loop is CASRTGQGVGNTIYF. For the CDR3, the DNA is TGTGCCAGTAGAACGGGACAGGGTGTTGGAAACACCATATATTTT. The chain recombines TRBV2 with TRBJ1-3, with TRBD1 identical over 9 bases. From germline, CDR1 is SNHLY and CDR2 FYNNEI. After removal of 9 bases from V and 3 bases from J, the junction contained 9 bases not matched to a gene. CDR3 length equals 15 residues.